The 22 T cell receptor beta chains in this list originate from one sample, sequenced in a study of blood T cell repertoires in COVID-19. Measured with immunoSEQ multiplex PCR; TCRdb has only the in-frame clones, and not every one. The top ten hold approximately 8.7% of the sample, which has around 80,000 clones, around four fifths seen once. The sequenced sample was peripheral blood. The source of these receptors is a human donor in a cohort sampled during active COVID-19.

The J gene is TRBJ2-5, the V gene TRBV18, with D possibly matching TRBD1 (6 bases). The CDR3 totals 13 residues. Trimming removed 1 base at V and 6 bases at J, with 9 bases between. Germline V CDR1 and CDR2: KGHSH, LQKENI. The CDR3: CASSPRGGKTQYF. CDR3 in DNA: TGTGCCAGCTCACCACGAGGGGGAAAGACCCAGTACTTC.

In nucleotides, the CDR3 is TGTGCCAGCAGCGTGACTAGCGGCTCGCGGTTCTTC. This gives the protein CASSVTSGSRFF. The rearrangement links TRBV5-4 to TRBJ2-1; TRBD2 agrees at 9 bases. Germline V CDR1 and CDR2: SGHNT, YYREEE (reference sequence). The CDR3 sequence is 12 residues long. The J segment lost 15 bases and the V segment lost 4 bases, leaving 8 bases of the junction unmatched.

CDR3 nucleotide sequence: TGTGCCAGCAGCCAGTCGGACAGGAAAGCTTTCTTT. It yields the protein CASSQSDRKAFF. J is TRBJ1-1 and V is TRBV3-1 (or the pseudogene TRBV3-2); 7 bases fit TRBD1. V lost 3 bases and J lost 9; bases outside the gene matches: 4. This CDR3 comprises 12 residues. Germline CDR1 is LGHDT and CDR2 is YNNKEL (reference sequence).

The chain joins TRBV7-5 to TRBJ2-3; no check of the table's D call, TRBD2, against the DNA was made. TRBV7-5 is given as a pseudogene. This CDR3 has 15 amino acids. The CDR3 nucleotides read TGTGCCAGAAGCTTCTGGCGGGAGGCTCCAGATACGCAGTATTTT. Translated: CARSFWREAPDTQYF.

The chain is built from TRBV10-3 and TRBJ2-1; 7 bases agree with TRBD2. Germline CDR1 ENHRY, CDR2 SYGVKD. This CDR3 has 14 residues. V gave up 3 bases and J gave up 6 bases; unmatched junction bases: 5. For the CDR3, the DNA is TGTGCCATCAGTGAAGTGGGAGGGTCCAATGAGCAGTTCTTC. Protein: CAISEVGGSNEQFF.

This clone has a single count. The chain joins TRBV6-5 to TRBJ2-7; D is perhaps TRBD2 (6 bases). The length of the CDR3 is 15 residues. Germline V lookup: CDR1 MNHEY, CDR2 SVGAGI. V was clipped by 0 bases and J by 0 bases, with 9 bases between them. The CDR3 DNA reads TGTGCCAGCAGTTACTCGAAGACTAGCTCCTACGAGCAGTACTTC. Its translation: CASSYSKTSSYEQYF.

The V and J genes are TRBV30 and TRBJ2-5; D might be TRBD2 (6 bases). The germline gives CDR1 GTSNPN, CDR2 SVGIG (reference sequence). The CDR3 has 13 residues. V dropped 5 bases and J dropped 4 bases, with 14 bases sitting between them. The CDR3, as DNA: TGTGCCTGGGCCCTCCGGAGGGGAGAGACCCAGTACTTC. Its protein is CAWALRRGETQYF.

This clone was recorded only once. The chain carries TRBV28 and TRBJ1-4; no clear D gene. The CDR3 extends over 14 amino acids. Looked up from germline, CDR1 is MDHEN and CDR2 is SYDVKM. The V end lost 6 bases, the J end lost 0 bases, and 8 bases lay between the germline ends. The CDR3 protein is CASSELATNEKLFF. The CDR3 DNA reads as TGTGCCAGCAGCGAACTTGCAACTAATGAAAAACTGTTTTTT.

The V and J genes are TRBV5-1 and TRBJ1-2; D is ambiguous. The V end lost 4 bases, the J end lost 2 bases, and 9 bases lay between the germline ends. Germline CDR1 and CDR2: SGHRS and YFSETQ. The CDR3 runs 13 residues. CDR3 bases: TGCGCCAGCAGCACCGGGAAGAACTATGGCTACACCTTC. This codes for CASSTGKNYGYTF.

This clone occurred a few times. This chain connects TRBV28 to TRBJ2-7, with 10 nucleotides matching TRBD1. V was pared by 4 bases and J by 2 bases, with 5 bases of the junction left unmatched. The germline gives CDR1 MDHEN, CDR2 SYDVKM. This CDR3 contains 15 residues. CDR3 amino acids: CASSYRQGATYEQYF. CDR3 nucleotide sequence: TGTGCCAGCAGTTATAGACAGGGGGCAACCTACGAGCAGTACTTC.

The chain has TRBV7-6 and TRBJ2-1, with 7 bases lining up with TRBD2. Losses at the gene ends were 1 base for V and 3 bases for J; bases not matched to a gene: 3. Germline CDR1 reads SGHVS; CDR2 reads FNYEAQ. The CDR3 extends over 15 amino acids. This CDR3 reads CASSLVASGYNEQFF. In DNA form, the CDR3 reads TGTGCCAGCAGCTTAGTGGCTAGCGGCTACAATGAGCAGTTCTTC.

The chain carries TRBV20-1 and TRBJ2-7; 7 positions match TRBD2. Germline values: CDR1 DFQATT, CDR2 SNEGSKA (reference sequence). V shed 4 bases, J shed 3 bases, and the junction held 9 bases outside the gene matches. The CDR3 is 14 amino acids. CDR3 sequence: CSATEGLAGYEQYF. CDR3 in DNA: TGCAGTGCTACTGAAGGATTAGCGGGCTACGAGCAGTACTTC.

A few counts support this clone. CDR3 sequence (DNA): TGTGCCAGCAGCTCCCAAGCGCTCGGGGGGACGCAGTATTTT. This encodes CASSSQALGGTQYF. This rearrangement joins TRBV7-2 to TRBJ2-3; 7 nucleotides agree with TRBD2. This CDR3 has 14 amino acids. CDR1 SGHTA and CDR2 FQGNSA come from the germline V gene. The V gene end was trimmed by 4 bases and the J gene end by 9 bases; junction bases not matched to a gene: 10.

As concerns this clone: At one end, the junction sequence differs from germline, possibly due to a read error. The chain carries TRBV18 and TRBJ1-1; TRBD1 aligns across 7 bases. The CDR3 covers 8 residues. The V gene's germline CDR1 is KGHSH and CDR2 LQKENI. CDR3 region: CATSQGGF. The CDR3 nucleotides read TGTGCCACCTCCCAGGGGGGTTTT.

The rearrangement links TRBV19 to TRBJ2-2; TRBD1 aligns across 11 bases. The CDR3 is 15 residues long. Germline trimming cut 5 bases from V and 3 bases from J; bases unmatched to any gene: 2. Per germline, CDR1 LNHDA and CDR2 SQIVND (reference sequence). This chain's CDR3 is CASSQDRGHTGELFF. The CDR3 DNA follows: TGTGCCAGTAGTCAGGACAGGGGGCACACCGGGGAGCTGTTTTTT.

The V and J genes are TRBV28 and TRBJ1-4; 8 bases align to TRBD1. The CDR3 runs 16 residues. V was clipped by 6 bases and J by 0 bases; unmatched bases: 6. Germline V CDR1 and CDR2: MDHEN, SYDVKM. The CDR3 region is CASSTQGGATNEKLFF. In DNA form, the CDR3 reads TGTGCCAGCAGCACACAGGGGGGGGCAACTAATGAAAAACTGTTTTTT.

This chain connects TRBV3-1 (or the pseudogene TRBV3-2) to TRBJ2-3, with 7 bases matching TRBD2. The length of the CDR3 is 17 residues. Germline V gene lookup returns CDR1 LGHDT and CDR2 YNNKEL (reference sequence). Trimming cost V 2 bases and J 1 base; bases outside gene matches: 9. DNA of the CDR3: TGTGCCAGCAGCCAACTAGTTGCGGGGGTGGGCACAGATACGCAGTATTTT. Its translation is CASSQLVAGVGTDTQYF.

The chain carries TRBV21-1 and TRBJ1-2; the DNA was not used to check the table's D call, TRBD1. TRBV21-1 is marked as a pseudogene. The CDR3 covers 16 residues. The CDR3 is CASSVPGQVANYGYTF. CDR3 coding DNA: TGTGCCAGCAGCGTACCGGGACAGGTCGCTAACTATGGCTACACCTTC.

The CDR3 DNA follows: TGTGCCAGCAGCTTGGGGGGGCTAGCGGTAAGCACAGATACGCAGTATTTT. Its translation is CASSLGGLAVSTDTQYF. The V and J genes are TRBV5-4 and TRBJ2-3, with D perhaps TRBD2 (7 bases). The CDR3 contains 17 residues. The V end was cut by 0 bases, the J end by 0 bases, with 14 bases between. Per the germline V gene, CDR1 is SGHNT and CDR2 is YYREEE (reference sequence).

This clone was detected once. This chain uses TRBV11-3 with TRBJ2-2; the match to TRBD2 covers 7 bases. Germline V gives CDR1 SGHNT, CDR2 YENEEA. The junction had 6 bases not matched to a gene; V was cut back by 1 base and J by 4 bases. The CDR3 length is 16 residues. The CDR3 spells CASSLVGGRTTGELFF. CDR3 nucleotides: TGTGCCAGCAGCTTAGTGGGCGGGAGAACCACCGGGGAGCTGTTTTTT.

In this sample, this clone turned up once. The chain combines TRBV24-1 with TRBJ2-1; 8 positions match TRBD2. Germline V lookup: CDR1 KGHDR, CDR2 SFDVKD. The CDR3 contains 16 residues. The junction had 4 bases not matched to a gene; V was cut back by 1 base and J by 3 bases. CDR3 DNA sequence: TGTGCCACCAGTGATTTAGGGGCGGGAGGCTACAATGAGCAGTTCTTC. Translated: CATSDLGAGGYNEQFF.

The gene calls are TRBV6-1 and TRBJ2-1; the D gene is possibly TRBD2 (5 bases). There are 14 residues in the CDR3. CDR1 and CDR2 (germline): MNHNS, SASEGT. Trimming took 3 bases from V and 1 from J, leaving 7 bases between them. Here the CDR3 DNA reads TGTGCCAGCAGTGACAGGAGGTCCTACAATGAGCAGTTCTTC. It encodes CASSDRRSYNEQFF.